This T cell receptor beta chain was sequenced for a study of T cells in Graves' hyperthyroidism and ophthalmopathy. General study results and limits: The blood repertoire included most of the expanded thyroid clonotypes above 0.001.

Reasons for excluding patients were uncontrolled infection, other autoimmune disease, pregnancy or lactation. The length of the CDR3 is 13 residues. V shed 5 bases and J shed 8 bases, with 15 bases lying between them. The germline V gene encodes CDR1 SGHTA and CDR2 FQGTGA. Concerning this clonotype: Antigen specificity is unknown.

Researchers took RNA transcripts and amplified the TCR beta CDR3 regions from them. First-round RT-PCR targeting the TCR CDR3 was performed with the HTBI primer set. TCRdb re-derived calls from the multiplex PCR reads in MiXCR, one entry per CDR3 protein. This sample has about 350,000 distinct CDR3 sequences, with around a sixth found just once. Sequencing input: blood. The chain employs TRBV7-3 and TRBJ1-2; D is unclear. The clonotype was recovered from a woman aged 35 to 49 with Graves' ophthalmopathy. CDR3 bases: TGTGCCAGCAGCCCCACACCCCACAGCGGCTACACCTTC. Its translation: CASSPTPHSGYTF.